This T cell receptor beta chain is drawn from a study of cytomegalovirus exposure and HLA in healthy donors. Study-wide results and caveats: Specificity of a few CMV-associated chains for CMV antigens was verified in vitro.

In the PCR, 60 Vbeta and 13 Jbeta primers were used. Sequencing used immunoSEQ multiplex PCR; TCRdb keeps in-frame clones, though not all of them. The sample consists of tens of thousands of clones, roughly 78% of them appearing once. All donors participated as healthy donors of bone marrow. With regard to this clone: Its target is not known.

In germline, CDR1 is MNHEY, CDR2 SMNVEV (reference sequence). Trimming took off 6 bases at V and 4 bases at J, with 16 bases between the two ends. The CDR3 extends over 15 amino acids. The gene calls are TRBV27 and TRBJ2-1; TRBD2 is a possible D gene (5 bases). The sequenced material came from PBMCs. The clonotype comes from a woman aged 40-49 years in good health and CMV-seropositive. CDR3 coding DNA: TGTGCCAGCAGCCCATGGGAGAGACTATACAATGAGCAGTTCTTC. Translated: CASSPWERLYNEQFF.